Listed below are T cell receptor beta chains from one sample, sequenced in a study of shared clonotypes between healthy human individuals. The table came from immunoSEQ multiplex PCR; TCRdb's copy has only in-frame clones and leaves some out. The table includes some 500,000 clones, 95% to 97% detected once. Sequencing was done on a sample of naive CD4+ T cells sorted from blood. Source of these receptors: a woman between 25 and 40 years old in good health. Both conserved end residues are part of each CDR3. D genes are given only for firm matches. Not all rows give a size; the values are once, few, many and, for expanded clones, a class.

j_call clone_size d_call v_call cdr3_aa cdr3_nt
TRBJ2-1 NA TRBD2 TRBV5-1 CASSTGLAGAPFYNEQFF TGCGCCAGCAGCACGGGACTAGCGGGAGCACCATTCTACAATGAGCAGTTCTTC
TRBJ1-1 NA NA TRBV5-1 CASSLTGPMNTEAFF TGCGCCAGCAGCTTGACAGGCCCCATGAACACTGAAGCTTTCTTT
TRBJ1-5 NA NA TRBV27 CASSPLVEISNQPQHF TGTGCCAGCAGTCCCCTCGTAGAGATTAGCAATCAGCCCCAGCATTTT
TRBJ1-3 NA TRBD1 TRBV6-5 CASRTGAGNTIYF TGTGCCAGCAGGACAGGGGCAGGAAACACCATATATTTT
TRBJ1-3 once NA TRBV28 CASSNSRRSSGNTIYF TGTGCCAGCAGCAACTCACGACGGAGCTCTGGAAACACCATATATTTT
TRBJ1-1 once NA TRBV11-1 CASSSPGLLRRPEAFF TGTGCCAGCAGCTCTCCAGGACTCCTTAGAAGGCCTGAAGCTTTCTTT
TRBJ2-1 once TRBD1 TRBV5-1 CASSLKDRAAYNEQFF TGCGCCAGCAGCTTGAAGGACAGGGCAGCCTACAATGAGCAGTTCTTC
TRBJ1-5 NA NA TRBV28 CASSFISGDQPQHF TGTGCCAGCAGTTTTATTTCCGGAGATCAGCCCCAGCATTTT
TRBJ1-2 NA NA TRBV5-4 CASSPQGAATGYTF TGTGCCAGCAGTCCACAGGGAGCGGCGACGGGCTACACCTTC
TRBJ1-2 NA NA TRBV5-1 CASSLGPGVYGYTF TGCGCCAGCAGCTTGGGGCCGGGGGTCTATGGCTACACCTTC
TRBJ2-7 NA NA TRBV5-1 CASSPGASAYYEQYF TGCGCCAGCAGCCCGGGGGCTAGCGCATACTACGAGCAGTACTTC
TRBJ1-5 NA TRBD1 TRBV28 CASILSGGSNQPQHF TGTGCCAGCATTTTGTCAGGGGGTAGCAATCAGCCCCAGCATTTT
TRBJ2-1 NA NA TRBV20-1 CSAGEPDEQFF TGCAGTGCTGGAGAGCCCGATGAGCAGTTCTTC
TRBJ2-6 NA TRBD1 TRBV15 CATSRDKKGAGANVLTF TGTGCCACCAGCAGAGATAAAAAGGGGGCCGGGGCCAACGTCCTGACTTTC
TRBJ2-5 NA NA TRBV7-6 CASSLDQETQYF TGTGCCAGCAGCTTAGATCAAGAGACCCAGTACTTC
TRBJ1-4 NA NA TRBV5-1 CASSFTGWGEKLFF TGCGCCAGCAGCTTCACAGGGTGGGGCGAAAAACTGTTTTTT
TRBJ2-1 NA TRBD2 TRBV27 CASSLDGRAGDEQFF TGTGCCAGCAGTTTAGACGGGAGGGCCGGTGATGAGCAGTTCTTC
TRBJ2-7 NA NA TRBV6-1 CASAGAGNEQYF TGTGCCAGCGCGGGGGCGGGAAACGAGCAGTACTTC
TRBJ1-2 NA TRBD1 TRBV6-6 CATLRGTGNGYTF TGTGCCACCCTAAGGGGGACAGGGAATGGCTACACCTTC
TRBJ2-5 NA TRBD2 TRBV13 CASSSFWATSGREETQYF TGTGCCAGCAGCTCCTTTTGGGCGACTAGCGGGAGGGAAGAGACCCAGTACTTC
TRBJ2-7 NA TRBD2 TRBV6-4 CASTTSSGTYEQYF TGTGCCAGCACTACCTCTAGCGGGACATACGAGCAGTACTTC
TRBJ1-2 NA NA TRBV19 CASSIHYGYTF TGTGCCAGTAGTATTCACTATGGCTACACCTTC
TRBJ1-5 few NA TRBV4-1 CASSQKSSTDSNQPQHF TGCGCCAGCAGCCAAAAGTCCAGTACAGATAGCAATCAGCCCCAGCATTTT
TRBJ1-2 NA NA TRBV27 CASSFAGATYGYTF TGTGCCAGCAGTTTCGCAGGGGCTACCTATGGCTACACCTTC
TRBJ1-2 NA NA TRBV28 CASRDPTVGYTF TGTGCCAGCAGAGACCCCACCGTAGGCTACACCTTC
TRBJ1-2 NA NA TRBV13 CASSLALNRVAYGYTF TGTGCCAGCAGCTTAGCCCTGAACAGGGTTGCCTATGGCTACACCTTC
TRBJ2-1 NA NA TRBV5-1 CASSSRDGGSYNEQFF TGCGCCAGCAGCAGCAGGGACGGTGGCTCCTACAATGAGCAGTTCTTC
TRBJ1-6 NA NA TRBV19 CASTIRGRSFGALHF TGTGCCAGTACCATCAGAGGAAGGAGTTTCGGGGCCCTCCACTTT
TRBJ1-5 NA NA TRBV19 CASSIQGHQPQHF TGTGCCAGTAGTATCCAGGGACACCAGCCCCAGCATTTT
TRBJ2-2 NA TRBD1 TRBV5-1 CASSSGDRRLTGELFF TGCGCCAGCAGCTCCGGGGACAGGAGGCTAACCGGGGAGCTGTTTTTT
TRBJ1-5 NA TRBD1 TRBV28 CASTHRTGGFQPQHF TGTGCCAGCACCCATCGGACAGGGGGTTTTCAGCCCCAGCATTTT
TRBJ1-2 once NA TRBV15 CATSRVPPHRNYGYTF TGTGCCACCAGCAGGGTCCCACCTCACCGTAACTATGGCTACACCTTC
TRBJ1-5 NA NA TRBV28 CASSATTDYQPQHF TGTGCCAGCAGTGCGACGACAGACTATCAGCCCCAGCATTTT